This T cell receptor (beta chain) comes out of a study of T cell responses to AZD1222 COVID-19 vaccine. Study-level information: Analyses pooled second doses at about 4 or about 12 weeks. Findings of the study overall: Elevations in Spike-specific TCR breadth and depth followed administration of two AZD1222 doses. Dominant CD4 TCR responses targeted spike regions 160-218 and 743-854.

In germline, CDR1 is MNHEY, CDR2 SMNVEV (reference sequence). V dropped 6 bases and J dropped 0 bases, with 9 bases sitting between them. The CDR3 extends over 15 amino acids. On this clone itself: The antigen is undetermined.

Measured with immunoSEQ multiplex PCR; TCRdb has only the in-frame clones, and not every one. In the table there are approximately 84,000 clones, 89% of which are singletons. This TCR derives from an adult in good health. The specimen comprised peripheral blood, sampled on day 0 of AZD1222 vaccination. The V and J genes are TRBV27 and TRBJ1-6; D unresolved. The CDR3 loop reads CASREASSYNSPLHF. As DNA, the CDR3 is TGTGCCAGCAGAGAGGCGAGCTCCTATAATTCACCCCTCCACTTT.